The clone carrying this T cell receptor beta chain was seen a handful of times. Its specificity is not known. This record belongs to a study of T-cell reconstitution after alpha-beta-depleted transplantation in children. The study, taken as a whole, reports: From surviving recipient T cells and thymic progenitors came the high day-60 TCRbeta diversity observed in some patients.

Per the germline V gene, CDR1 is SGHVS and CDR2 is FNYEAQ. This CDR3 contains 15 residues. The germline V and J ends were trimmed by 2 bases and 1 base, with 11 bases remaining between them. This sample's TCRbeta library carried unique molecular identifier barcodes. Via MiXCR, TCRdb re-called the PCR reads, giving one row per CDR3 protein. The sample has 300,000 or so distinct CDR3 sequences, approximately 23% seen once; the top ten hold around 9.9%. The rearrangement uses TRBV7-6 and TRBJ1-1, with D unresolved. This material consisted of PBMCs, mostly from graft donor cells, taken 180 days after TCRalphabeta/CD19-depleted stem cell transplant. This receptor was taken from a male patient between 10 and 17 years old who had a stem cell transplant for acute lymphoblastic leukemia, so the T cells may come from the graft donor. The CDR3 is CASSLYGPGNTEAFF. The CDR3, as DNA: TGTGCCAGCAGCTTATACGGGCCGGGGAACACTGAAGCTTTCTTT. Drawing the rest from reference TRBV7-6 and TRBJ1-1, the complete variable domain is GAGVSQSPRYKVTKRGQDVALRCDPISGHVSLYWYRQALGQGPEFLTYFNYEAQQDKSGLPNDRFSAERPEGSISTLTIQRTEQRDSAMYRCASSLYGPGNTEAFFGQGTRLTVV.